The next 2 T cell receptor beta chains were all read from a single sample in a study of Ad26.COV2.S vaccination and SARS-CoV-2 variants. Regarding treatment: some 19 received Ad26.COV2.S at low or high dose, single or two shots; roughly five received placebo; per-sample allocation not given. Each sample was drawn 63 days after the first injection (of vaccine or placebo). Sequencing was performed with immunoSEQ multiplex PCR; in TCRdb, only in-frame clones are kept and a portion is missing. Of more than 350,000 clones in the sample, 75% to 95% were seen once. The specimen comprised peripheral blood, sampled in a trial of Ad26.COV2.S vaccine versus placebo. These receptors were taken from a person aged 18-60 years who received the Ad26.COV2.S COVID-19 vaccine or a placebo.

This clone was observed once. The V gene is TRBV7-6, the J gene TRBJ2-3; 7 bases line up with TRBD1. V lost 5 bases, J lost 1 base, and 9 bases stayed unmatched. From germline, CDR1 is SGHVS and CDR2 FNYEAQ. This CDR3 contains 16 residues. In nucleotides, the CDR3 is TGTGCCAGCAGCCCCCGGACTGGACAGGGCACAGATACGCAGTATTTT. As protein: CASSPRTGQGTDTQYF.

The chain is built from TRBV15 and TRBJ2-1; TRBD2 matches 7 bases. The CDR3 totals 18 residues. Germline assignment: CDR1 LNHNV and CDR2 YYDKDF (reference sequence). Unmatched junction bases numbered 17, after V lost 4 bases and J lost 5 bases. For the CDR3, the DNA is TGTGCCACCAGCAATACGTACCTATGGGGGAGGGGCGACAATGAGCAGTTCTTC. Translated, it gives CATSNTYLWGRGDNEQFF. The full variable domain, with the rest looked up from reference TRBV15 and TRBJ2-1, is DAMVIQNPRYQVTQFGKPVTLSCSQTLNHNVMYWYQQKSSQAPKLLFHYYDKDFNNEADTPDNFQSRRPNTSFCFLDIRSPGLGDTAMYLCATSNTYLWGRGDNEQFFGPGTRLTVL.